Reported below is one TCR beta chain. Its specificity is not known. There are 16 residues in the CDR3. V lost 1 base, J lost 0 bases, and 7 bases lay in between. Germline-derived CDR1 and CDR2 are LNHDA and SQIVND (reference sequence). The study ran its PCR with 60 Vbeta and 13 Jbeta primers. The assay was immunoSEQ multiplex PCR, and TCRdb's table has in-frame clones only and misses some. There are roughly 150,000 clones in the sample; roughly 75% occur only once, and less than 3% lies in the top ten. This sample was included in a study of cytomegalovirus exposure and HLA in healthy donors. Study-level findings and limits: The analysis excluded some indistinguishable V segments, including TRBV6-2 and TRBV6-3. In a later analysis, TCR beta V- and J-gene trimming showed a link to a missense DCLRE1C variant.

V and J are TRBV19 and TRBJ1-6; D gene unclear. Sequencing was performed on PBMCs. This sequence originates from a female donor in good health and CMV-seronegative. CDR3 region: CASSIVASSYNSPLHF. The CDR3, as DNA: TGTGCCAGTAGTATAGTCGCGAGCTCCTATAATTCACCCCTCCACTTT.